One sample yielded the 24 T cell receptor beta chains listed below, sequenced in a study of T cell repertoires in cytomegalovirus infection (dated by TCRdb to about 2019). This specimen's treatment or condition label, interpreted: in vitro stimulation with specific CMV peptide epitopes to enrich CMV-specific T cells. For these TCRs, the target antigens are not known. The run used an Illumina HiSeq 1500. In TCRdb, the public reads were trimmed at Q25 with fastp and aligned with MiXCR, with productive beta chains retained. Rows are unified per CDR3 protein, each entry keeping the most common DNA and genes. The sample profile shows 680,000 or so distinct CDR3 sequences; roughly a third of them were found once. Of the sample, over 15% falls within the top ten clones. Sequenced material: cultured PBMCs, taken from culture after CMV antigen stimulation. The receptors come from a human donor in good health (CMV status not recorded). Some clones in this sample may be carry-over from other donors' samples.

In its sample, this clonotype was seen many times. As DNA, the CDR3 is TGTGCCAGCAGCTCGGTGTCTTCCTACGAGCAGTACTTC. Its protein is CASSSVSSYEQYF. V usage is TRBV7-2 and J usage is TRBJ2-7; D call uncertain. Per the germline V gene, CDR1 is SGHTA and CDR2 is FQGNSA. The V end was cut by 4 bases, the J end by 1 base, with 8 bases between. The CDR3 length is 13 residues.

CDR3 DNA sequence: TGCGCCAGCAGCCAGGGGGGACTAGCGGGCGGGAAACCCTACAATGAGCAGTTCTTC. As protein: CASSQGGLAGGKPYNEQFF. The chain is built from TRBV4-1 and TRBJ2-1; TRBD2 agrees at 12 bases. Losses at the gene ends were 3 bases for V and 2 bases for J; bases not matched to a gene: 11. In germline, CDR1 is MGHRA, CDR2 YSYEKL. CDR3 length equals 19 residues.

The table lists this clonotype with many counts. The chain joins TRBV7-9 to TRBJ1-4, with D unresolved. CDR1 and CDR2 from the germline V gene are SEHNR and FQNEAQ (reference sequence). The CDR3 is made up of 12 amino acids. Deletions cut 2 bases from V and 8 bases from J, with 6 bases between. Written as DNA, the CDR3 is TGTGCCAGCAGCTTAACGGGGGAAAAACTGTTTTTT. Its translation is CASSLTGEKLFF.

The chain employs TRBV28 and TRBJ1-1; maybe TRBD1 (5 bases). Germline V gene data show CDR1 as MDHEN and CDR2 as SYDVKM. Trimming shortened V by 7 bases and J by 6 bases, and 18 bases separated the two germline ends. This CDR3 region has 14 residues. The CDR3: CASNTGPPGAEAFF. CDR3 in DNA: TGTGCCAGCAACACGGGACCTCCGGGCGCTGAAGCTTTCTTT. The whole variable domain, filled in from reference TRBV28 and TRBJ1-1, reads DVKVTQSSRYLVKRTGEKVFLECVQDMDHENMFWYRQDPGLGLRLIYFSYDVKMKEKGDIPEGYSVSREKKERFSLILESASTNQTSMYLCASNTGPPGAEAFFGQGTRLTVV.

This clonotype was detected only a few times. The rearrangement links TRBV12-3 or TRBV12-4 to TRBJ2-7, with D tentatively TRBD2 (5 bases). The CDR3 is 14 residues long. V was clipped by 6 bases and J by 9 bases, with 21 bases between them. The CDR3 protein is CASSPRGGIFGQYF. DNA for the CDR3: TGTGCCAGCAGCCCCCGGGGTGGAATTTTCGGGCAGTACTTC.

This clonotype has ten or more counts. The CDR3 loop reads CASSEWGLNTGELFF. CDR3 nucleotides: TGTGCCAGCAGCGAGTGGGGCTTAAACACCGGGGAGCTGTTTTTT. The V gene is TRBV12-3 or TRBV12-4, the J gene TRBJ2-2; D might be TRBD1 (5 bases). V gave up 6 bases and J gave up 2 bases, with 13 bases separating them. The CDR3 runs to 15 residues.

This chain uses TRBV6-6 with TRBJ1-4; D gene uncertain. Germline lookup yields CDR1 MNHNY and CDR2 SVGAGI (reference sequence). V was cut by 7 bases and J by 2 bases, with 14 bases left in between. The CDR3 contains 15 residues. In DNA, the CDR3 is TGTGCCAGCATCGAGAGACCGTCCACTAATGAAAAACTGTTTTTT. Amino acid sequence: CASIERPSTNEKLFF.

The rearrangement links TRBV9 to TRBJ2-7; either TRBD1 or TRBD2 may fit D (7 bases each). Germline V gene sequence: CDR1 SGDLS, CDR2 YYNGEE. The germline V and J ends were trimmed by 7 bases and 0 bases, with 14 bases remaining between them. This CDR3 region has 14 residues. The CDR3 DNA follows: TGTGCCAGCGGCGGGGGACAGAGCTCCTACGAGCAGTACTTC. As protein: CASGGGQSSYEQYF.

The chain couples TRBV5-1 to TRBJ1-1; 8 bases line up with TRBD1. The J segment lost 3 bases and the V segment lost 4 bases, leaving 5 bases of the junction unmatched. The germline gives CDR1 SGHRS, CDR2 YFSETQ. The length of the CDR3 is 14 residues. In DNA form, the CDR3 reads TGCGCCAGCAGCCAGGACAGGGCGGACACTGAAGCTTTCTTT. As protein: CASSQDRADTEAFF.

The genes are TRBV6-2 or TRBV6-3 and TRBJ2-2; 8 positions match TRBD2. CDR1 is MNHEY and CDR2 is SVGEGT in the germline V gene. The J segment lost 7 bases and the V segment lost 5 bases, leaving 15 bases of the junction unmatched. This CDR3 contains 17 residues. Here the CDR3 DNA reads TGTGCCAGCAGTCCAAGCCTCGGAGCGGGAGTGGTCGGGGAGCTGTTTTTT. Protein sequence: CASSPSLGAGVVGELFF.

This chain links TRBV11-2 with TRBJ2-5; D is ambiguous. Trimming took off 1 base at V and 5 bases at J, with 11 bases between the two ends. From germline, CDR1 is SGHAT and CDR2 FQNNGV. There are 14 residues in the CDR3. CDR3 loop: CASSLALVSETQYF. CDR3 bases: TGTGCCAGCAGCTTAGCGCTAGTATCGGAGACCCAGTACTTC. Full variable domain (remainder filled in from reference TRBV11-2 and TRBJ2-5): EAGVAQSPRYKIIEKRQSVAFWCNPISGHATLYWYQQILGQGPKLLIQFQNNGVVDDSQLPKDRFSAERLKGVDSTLKIQPAKLEDSAVYLCASSLALVSETQYFGPGTRLLVL.

As DNA, the CDR3 is TGTGCCAGCAGTTCCCCAATGGAAGCTAGCACAGATACGCAGTATTTT. This gives the protein CASSSPMEASTDTQYF. This chain links TRBV12-3 or TRBV12-4 with TRBJ2-3, with no clear D. V dropped 4 bases and J dropped 0 bases, with 14 bases sitting between them. The CDR3 runs to 16 residues.

The J gene is TRBJ2-5, the V gene TRBV20-1; 7 bases map to TRBD1. Trimming cost V 5 bases and J 2 bases; bases outside gene matches: 8. The CDR3 sequence is 14 residues long. The V gene's germline CDR1 is DFQATT and CDR2 SNEGSKA (reference sequence). Written as DNA, the CDR3 is TGCAGTGCTCCTAGGACAGGACATCAAGAGACCCAGTACTTC. Protein sequence: CSAPRTGHQETQYF.

The chain joins TRBV7-2 to TRBJ2-2, with unresolved D. V was shortened by 5 bases and J by 4 bases, with 8 bases between the two germline ends. CDR1 is SGHTA, CDR2 FQGNSA, per germline. CDR3 length: 13 amino acids. The CDR3 loop is CASSPIPTGELFF. CDR3 coding DNA: TGTGCCAGCAGCCCCATTCCCACCGGGGAGCTGTTTTTT.

In this sample, this clonotype turned up a few times. The genes are TRBV7-2 and TRBJ1-5; D not certain. Deletions cut 2 bases from V and 6 bases from J, with 8 bases between. The CDR3 is 13 amino acids. Per the germline V gene, CDR1 is SGHTA and CDR2 is FQGNSA. CDR3 protein: CASSLSWGQPQHF. CDR3 DNA sequence: TGTGCCAGCAGCTTAAGTTGGGGTCAGCCCCAGCATTTT.

The chain uses TRBV28 and TRBJ2-1; unclear D gene. This CDR3 is built from 13 residues. Germline V gene sequence: CDR1 MDHEN, CDR2 SYDVKM. Trimming shortened V by 6 bases and J by 10 bases, and 16 bases separated the two germline ends. As DNA, the CDR3 is TGTGCCAGCAGGGCACCGGACCTCCTGGAGCAGTTCTTC. Its translation: CASRAPDLLEQFF. The full variable domain, in which reference TRBV28 and TRBJ2-1 provide the parts outside the CDR3, is DVKVTQSSRYLVKRTGEKVFLECVQDMDHENMFWYRQDPGLGLRLIYFSYDVKMKEKGDIPEGYSVSREKKERFSLILESASTNQTSMYLCASRAPDLLEQFFGPGTRLTVL.

This clonotype was counted only a few times. This chain uses TRBV15 with TRBJ1-1; no clear D. Trimming took off 0 bases at V and 14 bases at J, with 10 bases between the two ends. Germline V gene lookup returns CDR1 LNHNV and CDR2 YYDKDF (reference sequence). This CDR3 region has 11 residues. The CDR3 bases are TGTGCCACCAGCAGAGACCCCTTTTCCTTCTTT. Encoded protein: CATSRDPFSFF.

This clonotype is a singleton in its sample. The V and J genes are TRBV15 and TRBJ2-3; 8 bases line up with TRBD2. The CDR3 sequence is 15 residues long. Per the germline V gene, CDR1 is LNHNV and CDR2 is YYDKDF (reference sequence). With 1 base clipped from V and 7 bases from J, the junction kept 7 bases outside the gene matches. The CDR3: CATSRVAGGDNTQYF. The CDR3, as DNA: TGTGCCACCAGCAGAGTTGCCGGGGGGGATAATACGCAGTATTTT.

CDR3 residues: CASLGLAPGELFF. CDR3 coding DNA: TGTGCCAGTTTAGGACTAGCTCCCGGGGAGCTGTTTTTT. The chain has TRBV19 and TRBJ2-2; TRBD2 agrees at 8 bases. Germline values: CDR1 LNHDA, CDR2 SQIVND (reference sequence). V trimming: 8 bases; J trimming: 6 bases; junction bases outside the gene matches: 5. The CDR3 runs 13 residues.

This clonotype has a handful of counts. V gene TRBV11-2 combines with J gene TRBJ2-3; either TRBD1 or TRBD2 may fit D (5 bases each). The germline CDR1 and CDR2 sequences are SGHAT and FQNNGV. The CDR3 spans 16 residues. V shed 5 bases and J shed 6 bases, with 21 bases lying between them. CDR3 loop: CASSRTGRAFLDTQYF. The CDR3 DNA is TGTGCCAGCAGCCGAACGGGACGCGCCTTCCTCGATACGCAGTATTTT.

The chain is built from TRBV4-2 and TRBJ1-5, with a tentative D call TRBD1 (6 bases). The CDR3 sequence is 16 residues long. V dropped 0 bases and J dropped 9 bases, with 18 bases sitting between them. The germline CDR1 and CDR2 sequences are LGHNA and YNFKEQ. The CDR3 loop reads CASSQDRGGGAGPQHF. CDR3 nucleotides: TGTGCCAGCAGCCAAGATAGAGGTGGGGGCGCGGGGCCCCAGCATTTT.

A few counts support this clonotype. The V gene is TRBV4-1, the J gene TRBJ2-7; D perhaps matches TRBD2 (6 bases). CDR1 and CDR2 (germline): MGHRA, YSYEKL. The V gene lost 3 bases and the J gene lost 3 bases, with 15 bases spanning the gap. This CDR3 comprises 15 residues. The CDR3 loop reads CASSHPGTQVYEQYF. The CDR3 DNA sequence: TGCGCCAGCAGCCATCCCGGGACTCAAGTCTACGAGCAGTACTTC.

This clonotype was seen a single time. The chain couples TRBV28 to TRBJ1-2; D call uncertain. Germline CDR1 and CDR2: MDHEN and SYDVKM. The CDR3 covers 12 residues. V gave up 8 bases and J gave up 8 bases, with 15 bases separating them. This chain's CDR3 is CASGETPGGYTF. CDR3 in DNA: TGTGCCAGCGGAGAGACCCCGGGGGGCTACACCTTC.

This clonotype was counted between two and nine times. The chain recombines TRBV7-9 with TRBJ1-1; possible D gene TRBD1, 5 bases. The germline V gene has CDR1 SEHNR and CDR2 FQNEAQ (reference sequence). This CDR3 is built from 15 residues. Trimming removed 6 bases from V and 4 bases from J, with 18 bases in between. The DNA of the CDR3 is TGTGCCAGCAGTCGCGCGCAGGGAAGCGGCACTGAAGCTTTCTTT. Amino acids: CASSRAQGSGTEAFF.